Below, 25 T cell receptor beta chains from the same sample are listed, as sequenced in a study of control samples from healthy donors and cancer patients. Generated by immunoSEQ multiplex PCR, the TCRdb table keeps only in-frame clones and is missing some. The table lists about 120,000 clones, more than 70% of them singletons. The sample comprised blood. Receptors originate from a man over 45 in good health.

The chain uses TRBV9 and TRBJ2-3; D is perhaps TRBD1 or TRBD2 (5 bases each). CDR3 length equals 15 residues. Germline V lookup: CDR1 SGDLS, CDR2 YYNGEE. V was shortened by 2 bases and J by 4 bases, with 14 bases between the two germline ends. CDR3 amino acids: CASSVAGTIADTQYF. As DNA, the CDR3 is TGTGCCAGCAGCGTGGCCGGGACGATCGCAGATACGCAGTATTTT.

This clone has at least ten counts. The chain joins TRBV2 to TRBJ1-1; possibly TRBD1 for D (6 bases). The CDR3 consists of 15 residues. CDR1 and CDR2 (germline): SNHLY, FYNNEI. Trimming stripped 5 bases from V and 1 base from J, with 14 bases between. The CDR3 sequence is CASSIQGNTNTEAFF. CDR3 nucleotide sequence: TGTGCCAGCAGTATACAGGGTAATACGAACACTGAAGCTTTCTTT.

The chain carries TRBV30 and TRBJ2-3; D may be TRBD1 (6 bases). The germline CDR1 and CDR2 sequences are GTSNPN and SVGIG (reference sequence). V lost 3 bases to trimming and J lost 1 base, with 8 bases between them. The CDR3 totals 13 residues. Written as DNA, the CDR3 is TGTGCCTGGAGAGGACAGCGCACAGATACGCAGTATTTT. It yields the protein CAWRGQRTDTQYF. The complete variable domain, with remaining parts taken from reference TRBV30 and TRBJ2-3, reads SQTIHQWPATLVQPVGSPLSLECTVEGTSNPNLYWYRQAAGRGLQLLFYSVGIGQISSEVPQNLSASRPQDRQFILSSKKLLLSDSGFYLCAWRGQRTDTQYFGPGTRLTVL.

This clone was found a few times. The V gene is TRBV19, the J gene TRBJ2-7; D is unclear. The germline CDR1 and CDR2 sequences are LNHDA and SQIVND (reference sequence). The CDR3 is made up of 15 amino acids. V was trimmed by 5 bases and J by 0 bases, leaving 14 bases between them. CDR3 protein: CASSRALDFSYEQYF. The CDR3, as DNA: TGTGCCAGTAGTCGGGCCCTAGACTTCTCCTACGAGCAGTACTTC.

The rearrangement uses TRBV3-1 (or the pseudogene TRBV3-2) and TRBJ1-5, with D maybe TRBD1 (6 bases). Germline V gene sequence: CDR1 LGHDT, CDR2 YNNKEL (reference sequence). Deletions cut 2 bases from V and 3 bases from J, with 8 bases between. The CDR3 runs to 14 residues. As DNA, the CDR3 is TGTGCCAGCAGCCAAACAGGGTTCAATCAGCCCCAGCATTTT. This codes for CASSQTGFNQPQHF.

The V and J genes are TRBV7-8 and TRBJ1-1, with 7 bases identical to TRBD1. The CDR3 is 14 amino acids. CDR1 and CDR2 from the germline V gene are SGHVS and FQNEAQ. The V segment lost 2 bases and the J segment 5 bases; nucleotides outside the gene matches: 5. This chain's CDR3 is CASSLRGRQTEAFF. CDR3 coding DNA: TGTGCCAGCAGCTTAAGGGGGCGTCAGACTGAAGCTTTCTTT. The full variable domain, completed using reference TRBV7-8 and TRBJ1-1, is GAGVSQSPRYKVAKRGQDVALRCDPISGHVSLFWYQQALGQGPEFLTYFQNEAQLDKSGLPSDRFFAERPEGSVSTLKIQRTQQEDSAVYLCASSLRGRQTEAFFGQGTRLTVV.

This chain uses TRBV5-4 with TRBJ1-2, with D tentatively TRBD1 (5 bases). Germline CDR1 and CDR2: SGHNT and YYREEE (reference sequence). Trimming cost V 4 bases and J 6 bases, with 13 bases left between them. The CDR3 spans 13 residues. Written as DNA, the CDR3 is TGTGCCAGCAGCCCCCCAGGGTTTGATGGCTACACCTTC. Residues: CASSPPGFDGYTF.

The CDR3 here is CASSQDPGRPRFREAFF. The DNA for the CDR3 is TGCGCCAGCAGTCAAGACCCGGGACGCCCGCGTTTTAGAGAAGCTTTCTTT. The V call is TRBV23-1, the J call TRBJ1-1; D is possibly TRBD1 (5 bases). TRBV23-1 qualifies as an ORF whose function is uncertain. The CDR3 consists of 17 residues. Trimming cost V 2 bases and J 8 bases, with 24 bases left between them.

V is TRBV15 and J is TRBJ2-7; TRBD1 is a possible D gene (5 bases). CDR1 and CDR2 (germline): LNHNV, YYDKDF (reference sequence). Trimming took 1 base from V and 1 from J, leaving 11 bases between them. The CDR3 extends over 15 amino acids. This CDR3 is CATSRALTESYEQYF. As DNA, the CDR3 is TGTGCCACCAGCAGAGCCTTGACAGAGTCCTACGAGCAGTACTTC.

The V gene is TRBV27, the J gene TRBJ1-2; TRBD1 might be the D (5 bases). V lost 3 bases and J lost 5, with 16 bases in between. Germline-derived CDR1 and CDR2 are MNHEY and SMNVEV (reference sequence). CDR3 length: 15 amino acids. The CDR3 region has the DNA TGTGCCAGCAGTTTGTCAGGGAGGGAGTTTTATGGCTACACCTTC. Translating gives CASSLSGREFYGYTF.

The rearrangement uses TRBV27 and TRBJ1-1; D may be TRBD1 (6 bases). The CDR3 contains 14 residues. V was shortened by 5 bases and J by 4 bases, with 14 bases between the two germline ends. Germline assignment: CDR1 MNHEY and CDR2 SMNVEV (reference sequence). The CDR3 sequence is CASSTQGKATEAFF. In DNA, the CDR3 is TGTGCCAGCAGTACGCAGGGGAAGGCCACTGAAGCTTTCTTT.

The chain links TRBV30 to TRBJ2-7; D gene ambiguous. Germline V gives CDR1 GTSNPN, CDR2 SVGIG (reference sequence). The CDR3 is made up of 13 amino acids. V was trimmed by 5 bases and J by 0 bases, leaving 11 bases between them. CDR3 region: CAWQWRNSYEQYF. The DNA of the CDR3 is TGTGCCTGGCAGTGGCGGAACTCCTACGAGCAGTACTTC.

This clone was counted between two and nine times. The J gene is TRBJ2-7, the V gene TRBV11-2; D is undetermined. CDR1 is SGHAT, CDR2 FQNNGV, per germline. CDR3 length equals 13 residues. Trimming took 5 bases from V and 4 from J, leaving 12 bases between them. The CDR3: CASSPLGRYEQYF. CDR3 sequence (DNA): TGTGCCAGCAGCCCTCTCGGAAGATACGAGCAGTACTTC.

The rearrangement links TRBV5-5 to TRBJ1-6; TRBD1 matches 7 bases. This CDR3 region has 15 residues. V dropped 6 bases and J dropped 0; count of bases not matched to a gene: 3. CDR1 is SGHKS, CDR2 YYEKEE, per germline (reference sequence). CDR3 sequence reads: CASTGGNSYNSPLHF. In DNA, the CDR3 is TGTGCCAGCACAGGGGGAAACTCCTATAATTCACCCCTCCACTTT.

The rearrangement uses TRBV5-1 and TRBJ2-7, with D unclear. V was trimmed by 0 bases and J by 6 bases, leaving 19 bases between them. Per germline, CDR1 SGHRS and CDR2 YFSETQ. The CDR3 is 16 amino acids. CDR3 nucleotides: TGCGCCAGCAGCTTGGGCTTTCCTGTCCAACCCCCCGAGCAGTACTTC. It translates to CASSLGFPVQPPEQYF. The variable domain in full, completed from reference TRBV5-1 and TRBJ2-7, reads KAGVTQTPRYLIKTRGQQVTLSCSPISGHRSVSWYQQTPGQGLQFLFEYFSETQRNKGNFPGRFSGRQFSNSRSEMNVSTLELGDSALYLCASSLGFPVQPPEQYFGPGTRLTVT.

J is TRBJ2-1 and V is TRBV6-6; either TRBD1 or TRBD2 may supply D (6 bases each). CDR1 and CDR2 (germline): MNHNY, SVGAGI (reference sequence). V shed 6 bases and J shed 5 bases, with 14 bases lying between them. The CDR3 is 14 residues long. CDR3 bases: TGTGCCAGCAGGGAGAAGGGGGGTCACAATGAGCAGTTCTTC. It codes for CASREKGGHNEQFF.

This clone was counted a single time. CDR3 nucleotides: TGTGCCAGCAGTCCTAACAGGGGGGTTAACTATGGCTACACCTTC. This codes for CASSPNRGVNYGYTF. The rearrangement joins TRBV27 to TRBJ1-2; TRBD1 matches 8 bases. CDR3 size: 15 residues. CDR1 MNHEY and CDR2 SMNVEV come from the germline V gene (reference sequence). J was trimmed by 1 base and V by 5 bases; bases with no gene match: 6.

This chain links TRBV11-3 with TRBJ2-2; a possible D gene is TRBD2 (6 bases). This CDR3 is 15 amino acids long. Germline V gives CDR1 SGHNT, CDR2 YENEEA. V was trimmed by 5 bases and J by 1 base, leaving 11 bases between them. DNA for the CDR3: TGTGCCAGCAGCCTAGGGCGGGAGAACACCGGGGAGCTGTTTTTT. This sequence encodes CASSLGRENTGELFF.

CDR3 DNA: TGTGCCAGCGCCAAGCCGGGCCCAAACACTGAAGCTTTCTTT. Translating it yields CASAKPGPNTEAFF. The gene calls are TRBV25-1 and TRBJ1-1, with unresolved D. Germline CDR1 and CDR2: MGHDK and SYGVNS. The CDR3 length is 14 residues. Trimming removed 8 bases at V and 2 bases at J, with 15 bases between. Full variable domain (outside the CDR3, taken from reference TRBV25-1 and TRBJ1-1): EADIYQTPRYLVIGTGKKITLECSQTMGHDKMYWYQQDPGMELHLIHYSYGVNSTEKGDLSSESTVSRIRTEHFPLTLESARPSHTSQYLCASAKPGPNTEAFFGQGTRLTVV.

The rearrangement links TRBV11-2 to TRBJ2-3; 8 bases line up with TRBD1. This CDR3 has 13 residues. V trimming: 5 bases; J trimming: 6 bases; junction bases outside the gene matches: 4. Germline V gives CDR1 SGHAT, CDR2 FQNNGV. CDR3 residues: CASSLDREDTQYF. The CDR3 DNA is TGTGCCAGCAGCCTGGACAGGGAGGATACGCAGTATTTT.

The chain employs TRBV6-5 and TRBJ1-1, with 8 bases lining up with TRBD1. The CDR3 runs 13 residues. Germline-derived CDR1 and CDR2 are MNHEY and SVGAGI. V dropped 6 bases and J dropped 3; count of bases not matched to a gene: 3. The CDR3 sequence: CASSSDRDTEAFF. DNA of the CDR3: TGTGCCAGCAGCTCGGACAGGGACACTGAAGCTTTCTTT.

The chain links TRBV10-3 to TRBJ2-6; a weak D match, TRBD2 (5 bases). Germline V gene lookup returns CDR1 ENHRY and CDR2 SYGVKD. The length of the CDR3 is 15 residues. Trimming pared 3 bases from V and 2 bases from J, leaving 8 bases between. The CDR3 reads CAISDGGTGANVLTF. In nucleotides, the CDR3 is TGTGCCATCAGTGATGGAGGCACTGGGGCCAACGTCCTGACTTTC.

The CDR3 reads CASSFFDSNYGYTF. CDR3 sequence (DNA): TGTGCCAGCAGCTTTTTCGACAGCAACTATGGCTACACCTTC. The chain has TRBV5-6 and TRBJ1-2, with D possibly being TRBD1 (5 bases). CDR1 is SGHDT and CDR2 is YYEEEE in the germline V gene. The V end was cut by 2 bases, the J end by 2 bases, with 10 bases between. The CDR3 sequence is 14 residues long.

The chain links TRBV7-8 to TRBJ1-6; D may be TRBD1 (6 bases). The CDR3 has 16 amino acids. Per germline, CDR1 SGHVS and CDR2 FQNEAQ. V lost 4 bases and J lost 9, with 19 bases in between. CDR3 sequence: CASSSPSPGHLSPLHF. In nucleotides, the CDR3 is TGTGCCAGCAGCTCTCCCTCGCCGGGACACCTTTCACCCCTCCACTTT.

This sequence joins TRBV5-1 and TRBJ1-2; D gene ambiguous. V shed 1 base and J shed 4 bases, with 11 bases lying between them. In germline, CDR1 is SGHRS, CDR2 YFSETQ. CDR3 size: 14 residues. The CDR3 loop reads CASSLLDSAYGYTF. DNA of the CDR3: TGCGCCAGCAGCTTGCTGGACTCCGCCTATGGCTACACCTTC.